This T cell receptor beta chain originates from a study of blood T cell repertoires in COVID-19. For the study at large: Samples of COVID-19 (acute and convalescent) were obtained from the United States, Italy and Spain.

Original processing methods: Estimated nucleated cell counts came from reference gene primer amplification. Sequenced by immunoSEQ multiplex PCR; TCRdb stores in-frame clones only, minus some. That table gives V, J and clone size, and the DNA gave D and trimming. Counted here are 170,000 or so clones, around nine tenths occurring once; the ten biggest clones make up less than 8.5%. Participants were aged about 18 to 100 years from 20 to 30 US areas. For recovered donors of Cohort 3, there were two negative PCRs, clearance, or symptom resolution. The CDR3 runs to 11 residues. Germline lookup yields CDR1 SGHRS and CDR2 YFSETQ. The V gene lost 6 bases and the J gene lost 4 bases, with 7 bases spanning the gap.

The TCR comes from a woman aged 45-60 years who had recovered from COVID-19. The sample consisted of PBMCs or T cells enriched from blood (not recorded which). This chain connects TRBV5-1 to TRBJ1-2; possibly TRBD1 for D (6 bases). CDR3 DNA sequence: TGCGCCAGCACAGGGGCCTATGGCTACACCTTC. Its translation: CASTGAYGYTF.